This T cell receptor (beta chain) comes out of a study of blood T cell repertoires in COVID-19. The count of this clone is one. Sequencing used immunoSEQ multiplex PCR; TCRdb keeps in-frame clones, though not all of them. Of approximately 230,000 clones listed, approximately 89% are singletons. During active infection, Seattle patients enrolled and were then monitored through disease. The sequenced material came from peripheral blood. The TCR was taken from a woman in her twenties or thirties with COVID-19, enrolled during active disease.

The CDR3 DNA sequence: TGTGCCAGTAGTATCGCCCTGACAGAAGTACACTATGGCTACACCTTC. Amino acid sequence: CASSIALTEVHYGYTF. This chain connects TRBV19 to TRBJ1-2; D may be TRBD1 (5 bases). The V end was cut by 3 bases, the J end by 3 bases, with 17 bases between. Germline assignment: CDR1 LNHDA and CDR2 SQIVND (reference sequence). The CDR3 covers 16 residues.